Listed below are T cell receptor beta chains from one sample, sequenced in a study of beta chain features in type 1 diabetes. Using immunoSEQ multiplex PCR, the repertoire was profiled, and TCRdb retains in-frame clones only, with some absent. The sample records hundreds of thousands of clones, less than 20% being singletons. The sequenced sample was naive CD4+ T cells from blood. These receptors all come from a man aged 18 to 30 in good health. The CDR3 runs from the conserved cysteine through the conserved F or W.

v_call	j_call	cdr3_aa
TRBV27	TRBJ2-2	CASSFLSGVNTGELFF
TRBV30	TRBJ1-2	CAWSVNYGYTF
TRBV10-3	TRBJ2-1	CAISDWNEQFF
TRBV6-1	TRBJ2-1	CASINGQGAYNEQFF
TRBV7-2	TRBJ2-1	CASSLSGTSGYNEQFF
TRBV5-1	TRBJ2-1	CASAEAGDPYEQFF
TRBV7-3	TRBJ2-5	CASSPQGTGTQYF
TRBV7-2	TRBJ2-7	CASSLGWGGYEQYF
TRBV5-1	TRBJ1-5	CASSRDSMSNQPQHF
TRBV11-2	TRBJ2-1	CASSFLAGGSYNEQFF
TRBV19	TRBJ1-3	CASSPRTAGNTIYF
TRBV29-1	TRBJ2-5	CSVPIAGGAYQETQYF
TRBV4-3	TRBJ2-7	CASSQAPGQGAVTKDEQYF
TRBV4-1	TRBJ2-1	CASSQALRGRGRFF
TRBV19	TRBJ2-1	CASKRRQGAINSYNEQFF
TRBV5-1	TRBJ1-2	CASSLDQIRYGYTF
TRBV11-2	TRBJ2-1	CASRALRGSSYNEQFF
TRBV9	TRBJ1-1	CASSPRQGAGYTEAFF
TRBV30	TRBJ1-6	CAWRGSGQGRDNSPLHF
TRBV7-6	TRBJ1-1	CASSAHLVRDRRREAFF